The T cell receptor (beta chain) under discussion was sequenced for a study of blood T cell repertoires in COVID-19. Here immunoSEQ multiplex PCR was the method, and the copy in TCRdb shows in-frame clones only, minus some. The sample lists approximately 500,000 clones; 85% to 90% were seen once. Germline CDR1 reads SEHNR; CDR2 reads FQNEAQ (reference sequence). V lost 5 bases to trimming and J lost 1 base, with 8 bases between them. This CDR3 comprises 13 residues. The sequence derives from a middle-aged woman who had recovered from COVID-19. This chain joins TRBV7-9 and TRBJ1-1; TRBD1 might be the D (6 bases). Sequencing was performed on PBMCs or T cells enriched from blood (not recorded which). This CDR3 is CASSTGPNTEAFF. DNA for the CDR3: TGTGCCAGCAGCACAGGGCCGAACACTGAAGCTTTCTTT. The whole variable domain, filled in from reference TRBV7-9 and TRBJ1-1, reads DTGVSQNPRHKITKRGQNVTFRCDPISEHNRLYWYRQTLGQGPEFLTYFQNEAQLEKSRLLSDRFSAERPKGSFSTLEIQRTEQGDSAMYLCASSTGPNTEAFFGQGTRLTVV.